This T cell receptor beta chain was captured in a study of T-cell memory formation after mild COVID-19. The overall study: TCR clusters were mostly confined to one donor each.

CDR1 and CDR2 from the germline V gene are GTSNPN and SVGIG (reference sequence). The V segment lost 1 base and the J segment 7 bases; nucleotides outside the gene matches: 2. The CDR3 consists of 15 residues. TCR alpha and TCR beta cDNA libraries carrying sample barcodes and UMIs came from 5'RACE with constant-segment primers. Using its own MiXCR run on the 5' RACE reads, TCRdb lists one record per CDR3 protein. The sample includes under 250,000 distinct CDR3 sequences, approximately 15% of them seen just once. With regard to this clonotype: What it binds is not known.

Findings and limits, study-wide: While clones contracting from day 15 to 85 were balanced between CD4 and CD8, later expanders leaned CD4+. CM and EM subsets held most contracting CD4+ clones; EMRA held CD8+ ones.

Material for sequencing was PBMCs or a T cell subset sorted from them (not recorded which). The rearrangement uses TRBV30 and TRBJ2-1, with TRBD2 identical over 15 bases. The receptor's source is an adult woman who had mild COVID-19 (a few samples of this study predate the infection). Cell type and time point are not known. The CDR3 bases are TGTGCCTGGAGTGCAGGACTAGCGGGAGGGAATGAGCAGTTCTTC. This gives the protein CAWSAGLAGGNEQFF.